Following are 23 T cell receptor beta chains from one sample sequenced in a study of blood T cell repertoires in COVID-19. This table comes from immunoSEQ multiplex PCR, and its TCRdb copy is limited to in-frame clones, with some not included. The sample lists 300,000 to 450,000 clones, 75% to 90% occurring once. The material sequenced was PBMCs or T cells enriched from blood (not recorded which). The receptor source for this set is a man aged 18 to 30 who had recovered from COVID-19.

The chain employs TRBV5-4 and TRBJ1-2, with 8 bases aligning to TRBD1. Losses at the gene ends were 4 bases for V and 8 bases for J; bases not matched to a gene: 4. CDR1 and CDR2 from the germline V gene are SGHNT and YYREEE (reference sequence). This CDR3 comprises 12 residues. Written as DNA, the CDR3 is TGTGCCAGCAGCATTGACAGGGGAGGCTACACCTTC. Translating it yields CASSIDRGGYTF.

The V gene is TRBV19, the J gene TRBJ2-7, with a tentative D call TRBD1 (5 bases). V shed 3 bases and J shed 1 base, with 7 bases lying between them. Germline V gene sequence: CDR1 LNHDA, CDR2 SQIVND (reference sequence). The CDR3 loop spans 13 amino acids. The CDR3 sequence is CASSMAGSYEQYF. Written as DNA, the CDR3 is TGTGCCAGTAGTATGGCAGGGTCCTACGAGCAGTACTTC.

V gene TRBV7-9 combines with J gene TRBJ1-2, with D possibly being TRBD1 (5 bases). Germline V gene sequence: CDR1 SEHNR, CDR2 FQNEAQ (reference sequence). Trimming shortened V by 5 bases and J by 4 bases, and 11 bases separated the two germline ends. The CDR3 contains 13 residues. The CDR3 DNA sequence: TGTGCCAGCAGCATGATACAGGTCTATGGCTACACCTTC. Protein product: CASSMIQVYGYTF. Based on the CDR3 plus reference TRBV7-9 and TRBJ1-2, the full variable domain is DTGVSQNPRHKITKRGQNVTFRCDPISEHNRLYWYRQTLGQGPEFLTYFQNEAQLEKSRLLSDRFSAERPKGSFSTLEIQRTEQGDSAMYLCASSMIQVYGYTFGSGTRLTVV.

The V gene is TRBV20-1, the J gene TRBJ1-5; TRBD1 might be the D (5 bases). The V gene lost 3 bases and the J gene lost 9 bases, with 18 bases spanning the gap. CDR1 and CDR2 (germline): DFQATT, SNEGSKA (reference sequence). There are 14 residues in the CDR3. The DNA for the CDR3 is TGCAGTGCTAGTAGTTGGCAGGGCGGACGGCCCCAGCATTTT. Translating it yields CSASSWQGGRPQHF.

The CDR3 loop is CASSATGNNQPQHF. The CDR3 DNA reads TGTGCCAGCAGCGCGACAGGAAATAATCAGCCCCAGCATTTT. The gene calls are TRBV7-2 and TRBJ1-5, with D possibly TRBD1 on 6 matching bases. Germline V gene data show CDR1 as SGHTA and CDR2 as FQGNSA. Trimming stripped 5 bases from V and 4 bases from J, with 12 bases between. The CDR3 loop spans 14 amino acids.

The chain employs TRBV29-1 and TRBJ2-7, with unresolved D. Trimming stripped 5 bases from V and 2 bases from J, with 13 bases between. Germline loops: CDR1 SQVTM, CDR2 ANQGSEA. The CDR3 has 13 amino acids. The CDR3 DNA reads TGCAGCGTTACGGTTAGCAGCCCCTACGAGCAGTACTTC. Amino acid sequence: CSVTVSSPYEQYF.

Here the CDR3 reads CASSQDARGRQSYTF. The CDR3 bases are TGTGCCAGCAGCCAAGATGCGCGGGGTCGGCAGAGCTACACCTTC. The V and J genes are TRBV3-1 (or the pseudogene TRBV3-2) and TRBJ1-2; D is uncertain. The CDR3 is 15 residues long. Trimming took off 0 bases at V and 9 bases at J, with 17 bases between the two ends. The germline V gene encodes CDR1 LGHDT and CDR2 YNNKEL (reference sequence).

The chain joins TRBV30 to TRBJ1-1; 7 bases match TRBD1. The germline V gene has CDR1 GTSNPN and CDR2 SVGIG (reference sequence). The CDR3 has 13 amino acids. The ends lost 4 bases at V and 3 bases at J; junction bases unmatched: 5. The CDR3 reads CAWTTGADTEAFF. The CDR3 DNA follows: TGTGCCTGGACCACAGGGGCGGACACTGAAGCTTTCTTT.

This rearrangement joins TRBV2 to TRBJ1-5; 9 bases match TRBD1. V dropped 6 bases and J dropped 5; count of bases not matched to a gene: 5. Per the germline V gene, CDR1 is SNHLY and CDR2 is FYNNEI. CDR3 size: 14 residues. The CDR3 DNA is TGTGCCAGCAGCCGGGACAGGGATCATCAGCCCCAGCATTTT. Translation gives CASSRDRDHQPQHF.

The count of this clone is one. This chain connects TRBV6-5 to TRBJ2-4; D possibly corresponds to TRBD1 (6 bases). The germline CDR1 and CDR2 sequences are MNHEY and SVGAGI. The V and J ends lost 10 bases and 0 bases respectively, with 13 bases between them. The CDR3 covers 14 residues. The CDR3 is CATATGLAKNIQYF. CDR3 DNA: TGTGCCACCGCAACAGGGCTAGCCAAAAACATTCAGTACTTC.

The J gene is TRBJ2-1, the V gene TRBV28, with unresolved D. Germline loops: CDR1 MDHEN, CDR2 SYDVKM. V was pared by 3 bases and J by 9 bases, with 15 bases between. There are 14 residues in the CDR3. The DNA of the CDR3 is TGTGCCAGCAGTTTCTTGCAGGATCAACGTGAGCAGTTCTTC. Protein: CASSFLQDQREQFF.

This clone has just a few counts. J is TRBJ1-2 and V is TRBV2; 7 nucleotides line up with TRBD1. V shed 4 bases, J shed 3 bases, and the junction held 5 bases outside the gene matches. CDR1 and CDR2 from the germline V gene are SNHLY and FYNNEI. The CDR3 contains 14 residues. CDR3 DNA: TGTGCCAGCAGTGTAGGGGACAGATACTATGGCTACACCTTC. Protein sequence: CASSVGDRYYGYTF.

The chain couples TRBV7-6 to TRBJ2-7, with D perhaps matching TRBD1 (7 bases). Germline-derived CDR1 and CDR2 are SGHVS and FNYEAQ. Trimming removed 4 bases at V and 9 bases at J, with 16 bases between. CDR3 length equals 13 residues. CDR3 in amino acids: CASSYNGGTVQYF. Here the CDR3 DNA reads TGTGCCAGCAGCTATAATGGGGGGACAGTGCAGTACTTC.

The chain links TRBV11-2 to TRBJ1-1; a weak D match, TRBD1 (6 bases). Germline values: CDR1 SGHAT, CDR2 FQNNGV. The germline V and J ends were trimmed by 2 bases and 3 bases, with 10 bases remaining between them. CDR3 length: 14 residues. CDR3 nucleotide sequence: TGTGCCAGCAGCTTACAGTACAGGGACACTGAAGCTTTCTTT. Protein sequence: CASSLQYRDTEAFF.

This chain connects TRBV14 to TRBJ2-7; weak D call: TRBD2 (5 bases). The CDR3 extends over 12 amino acids. The V end was cut by 7 bases, the J end by 7 bases, with 14 bases between. Germline CDR1 and CDR2: SGHDN and FVKESK. The CDR3 loop is CASTKTGGEQYF. In DNA form, the CDR3 reads TGTGCCAGCACCAAGACCGGAGGAGAGCAGTACTTC.

The chain is built from TRBV2 and TRBJ1-2, with TRBD1 matching over 11 bases. Germline assignment: CDR1 SNHLY and CDR2 FYNNEI. The CDR3 contains 16 residues. After removal of 4 bases from V and 4 bases from J, the junction contained 8 bases not matched to a gene. The chain's CDR3 is CASSATPGTGGYGYTF. CDR3 coding DNA: TGTGCCAGCAGTGCCACACCCGGGACAGGGGGCTATGGCTACACCTTC.

The chain joins TRBV29-1 to TRBJ2-5; unclear D gene. Germline assignment: CDR1 SQVTM and CDR2 ANQGSEA. Between the trimmed V and J ends, which lost 6 bases and 3 bases, there was a span of 17 bases. The CDR3 has 14 residues. The CDR3 spells CSVDRQAAKETQYF. CDR3 nucleotides: TGCAGCGTCGACCGCCAGGCTGCTAAAGAGACCCAGTACTTC.

The chain links TRBV19 to TRBJ1-1; D is uncertain. The V end was cut by 2 bases, the J end by 7 bases, with 8 bases between. CDR1 is LNHDA, CDR2 SQIVND, per germline (reference sequence). The CDR3 sequence is 12 residues long. CDR3 sequence: CASSIHSSEAFF. The CDR3 DNA reads as TGTGCCAGTAGTATACATTCGAGTGAAGCTTTCTTT. The variable domain in full, with the rest retrieved from reference TRBV19 and TRBJ1-1, is DGGITQSPKYLFRKEGQNVTLSCEQNLNHDAMYWYRQDPGQGLRLIYYSQIVNDFQKGDIAEGYSVSREKKESFPLTVTSAQKNPTAFYLCASSIHSSEAFFGQGTRLTVV.

The rearrangement links TRBV15 to TRBJ1-3; D remains unclear. The CDR3 is 14 amino acids. Germline loops: CDR1 LNHNV, CDR2 YYDKDF (reference sequence). Trimming pared 2 bases from V and 2 bases from J, leaving 7 bases between. The CDR3 nucleotides read TGTGCCACCAGCAGATTCCCCACTGGAAACACCATATATTTT. This encodes CATSRFPTGNTIYF.

This chain joins TRBV18 and TRBJ1-6, with 8 nucleotides matching TRBD1. Germline V gene sequence: CDR1 KGHSH, CDR2 LQKENI. The V and J ends lost 2 bases and 8 bases, in that order; junction bases with no gene match: 2. There are 14 residues in the CDR3. In DNA form, the CDR3 reads TGTGCCAGCTCACCAAAGGGACAGGATTCACCCCTCCACTTT. Translated: CASSPKGQDSPLHF.

This chain connects TRBV6-5 to TRBJ1-1, with D possibly matching TRBD1 (6 bases). Trimming took 5 bases from V and 3 from J, leaving 10 bases between them. The CDR3 totals 13 residues. Germline values: CDR1 MNHEY, CDR2 SVGAGI. CDR3 in amino acids: CASSIRGDTEAFF. Written as DNA, the CDR3 is TGTGCCAGCAGTATCAGGGGAGACACTGAAGCTTTCTTT.

This clone was found once. The chain links TRBV5-1 to TRBJ2-1, with a possible D match to TRBD1 (5 bases). Germline assignment: CDR1 SGHRS and CDR2 YFSETQ. This CDR3 comprises 14 residues. V shed 3 bases and J shed 7 bases, with 14 bases lying between them. The CDR3 DNA follows: TGCGCCAGCAGCTCCGGCAGGGTGGAAAATGAGCAGTTCTTC. It translates to CASSSGRVENEQFF.

The V and J genes are TRBV12-2 and TRBJ2-1; the table's TRBD2 call for D was not verified on the DNA. TRBV12-2 is shown as a pseudogene. This CDR3 has 14 residues. The CDR3 DNA follows: TGTGCAAGTCAAGGAGCGGGAGATCATGGTGAGCAGTTCTTC. This gives the protein CASQGAGDHGEQFF.